A single sample gave rise to the 23 T cell receptor beta chains below, sequenced in a study of control samples from healthy donors and cancer patients. Sequencing was performed with immunoSEQ multiplex PCR; in TCRdb, only in-frame clones are kept and a portion is missing. The table has approximately 190,000 clones, about 89% seen once. Material for sequencing was blood. The receptors derive from a man younger than 45 in good health.

As regards this clone: Other DNA sequences in this sample translate to the same CDR3. J is TRBJ1-5 and V is TRBV6-1; tentative D call: TRBD1 (6 bases). The V gene's germline CDR1 is MNHNS and CDR2 SASEGT. The CDR3 extends over 15 amino acids. V was trimmed by 3 bases and J by 1 base, leaving 10 bases between them. This CDR3 is CASSDNRASNQPQHF. DNA of the CDR3: TGTGCCAGCAGTGATAACAGGGCGAGCAATCAGCCCCAGCATTTT.

The chain combines TRBV6-1 with TRBJ1-1; D call uncertain. Trimming removed 2 bases from V and 3 bases from J, with 10 bases in between. Germline lookup yields CDR1 MNHNS and CDR2 SASEGT. The CDR3 has 14 amino acids. In DNA, the CDR3 is TGTGCCAGCAGTGAACCAAACAAGTACACTGAAGCTTTCTTT. Protein product: CASSEPNKYTEAFF.

The chain is built from TRBV5-1 and TRBJ2-3; 9 bases are a match to TRBD2. Germline V lookup: CDR1 SGHRS, CDR2 YFSETQ. V dropped 7 bases and J dropped 4; count of bases not matched to a gene: 7. This CDR3 region has 14 residues. CDR3 amino acids: CASSRTSDADTQYF. DNA for the CDR3: TGCGCCAGCTCCCGGACTAGCGACGCAGATACGCAGTATTTT.

This chain links TRBV19 with TRBJ1-5; the D is unclear. This CDR3 region has 14 residues. The germline V gene has CDR1 LNHDA and CDR2 SQIVND (reference sequence). Trimming cost V 3 bases and J 4 bases, with 10 bases left between them. CDR3 bases: TGTGCCAGTAGTATTCGGGAAGGTAATCAGCCCCAGCATTTT. Translating it yields CASSIREGNQPQHF.

The chain carries TRBV9 and TRBJ1-4; 7 nucleotides line up with TRBD1. Germline CDR1 reads SGDLS; CDR2 reads YYNGEE. V lost 4 bases and J lost 0; bases outside the gene matches: 3. This CDR3 has 15 residues. The CDR3 DNA is TGTGCCAGCAGCTACAGGGGTGCAACTAATGAAAAACTGTTTTTT. It codes for CASSYRGATNEKLFF.

V gene TRBV2 combines with J gene TRBJ1-2; TRBD1 aligns across 11 bases. There are 14 residues in the CDR3. CDR1 and CDR2 (germline): SNHLY, FYNNEI. The V and J ends lost 2 bases and 7 bases, in that order; junction bases with no gene match: 3. The CDR3 is CASSERTGGGGYTF. The CDR3 DNA reads TGTGCCAGCAGTGAAAGGACAGGGGGCGGTGGCTACACCTTC.

The V and J genes are TRBV9 and TRBJ1-1; D not resolved. The CDR3 is 14 amino acids. V lost 1 base and J 1 base, leaving 8 bases between the germline ends. Germline CDR1 and CDR2: SGDLS and YYNGEE. CDR3 in amino acids: CASSVFVQNTEAFF. As DNA, the CDR3 is TGTGCCAGCAGCGTATTCGTCCAGAACACTGAAGCTTTCTTT.

J is TRBJ2-7 and V is TRBV6-5, with D possibly TRBD1 on 6 matching bases. The germline V gene encodes CDR1 MNHEY and CDR2 SVGAGI. V lost 5 bases and J 2 bases, leaving 16 bases between the germline ends. The CDR3 runs to 15 residues. CDR3 bases: TGTGCCAGCAGTCCAGGGACACTCTCAACCTACGAGCAGTACTTC. It translates to CASSPGTLSTYEQYF.

This clone was found once. The chain has TRBV6-5 and TRBJ2-2; 8 bases match TRBD1. The CDR3 covers 15 residues. CDR1 and CDR2 (germline): MNHEY, SVGAGI. V lost 6 bases, J lost 0 bases, and 3 bases stayed unmatched. The CDR3, as DNA: TGTGCCAGCAGGGGACAGGTTCCGAACACCGGGGAGCTGTTTTTT. Translating gives CASRGQVPNTGELFF.

The V gene is TRBV12-5, the J gene TRBJ1-1; weak D call: TRBD1 (5 bases). The germline V gene has CDR1 LGHNT and CDR2 FRNRAP. V was trimmed by 0 bases and J by 0 bases, leaving 14 bases between them. The CDR3 is 17 residues long. DNA of the CDR3: TGTGCTAGTGGTTTGGTATATGGGGGGAAAATGAACACTGAAGCTTTCTTT. Translating gives CASGLVYGGKMNTEAFF.

CDR3 in DNA: TGTGCCACCAGTGGGCCGACTAGCGGGGGCACAGATACGCAGTATTTT. Its translation is CATSGPTSGGTDTQYF. The genes are TRBV24-1 and TRBJ2-3, with TRBD2 matching 11 bases. Germline V CDR1 and CDR2: KGHDR, SFDVKD. The CDR3 contains 16 residues. After removal of 5 bases from V and 1 base from J, the junction contained 4 bases not matched to a gene.

In nucleotides, the CDR3 is TGTGCCAGCAGCACAGGAGACGCTGGGGCCAACGTCCTGACTTTC. Translation gives CASSTGDAGANVLTF. The chain couples TRBV6-5 to TRBJ2-6, with D possibly being TRBD1 (5 bases). V lost 6 bases and J 2 bases, leaving 11 bases between the germline ends. CDR1 and CDR2 from the germline V gene are MNHEY and SVGAGI. CDR3 size: 15 residues.

The chain combines TRBV19 with TRBJ2-2, with 9 bases lining up with TRBD1. With 5 bases clipped from V and 4 bases from J, the junction kept 5 bases outside the gene matches. CDR1 is LNHDA, CDR2 SQIVND, per germline (reference sequence). The CDR3 contains 15 residues. CDR3 loop: CASSVGTGSTGELFF. CDR3 in DNA: TGTGCCAGTAGTGTAGGGACAGGGAGCACCGGGGAGCTGTTTTTT.

The chain is built from TRBV2 and TRBJ1-1; no definite D call. The germline V gene encodes CDR1 SNHLY and CDR2 FYNNEI. V lost 10 bases and J lost 3, with 21 bases in between. This CDR3 is built from 15 residues. CDR3 region: CATLPREQRYTEAFF. CDR3 sequence (DNA): TGTGCCACCTTGCCGAGGGAACAGCGGTACACTGAAGCTTTCTTT. Drawing the rest from reference TRBV2 and TRBJ1-1, the complete variable domain is EPEVTQTPSHQVTQMGQEVILRCVPISNHLYFYWYRQILGQKVEFLVSFYNNEISEKSEIFDDQFSVERPDGSNFTLKIRSTKLEDSAMYFCATLPREQRYTEAFFGQGTRLTVV.

The chain has TRBV5-1 and TRBJ2-5; 9 nucleotides match TRBD1. The CDR3 length is 13 residues. Germline V lookup: CDR1 SGHRS, CDR2 YFSETQ. Trimming removed 4 bases from V and 4 bases from J; junction bases left unmatched: 2. CDR3 coding DNA: TGCGCCAGCAGCCCGGGACAGGGAGAGACCCAGTACTTC. It translates to CASSPGQGETQYF.

J is TRBJ2-3 and V is TRBV14, with unresolved D. Trimming left V 0 bases short and J 3 bases short, with 10 bases between. The germline CDR1 and CDR2 sequences are SGHDN and FVKESK. The CDR3 runs to 15 residues. Here the CDR3 reads CASSQDSRKTDTQYF. The CDR3 DNA reads TGTGCCAGCAGCCAAGATAGTAGGAAGACAGATACGCAGTATTTT.

The chain joins TRBV6-5 to TRBJ1-5; the match to TRBD1 covers 9 bases. In germline, CDR1 is MNHEY, CDR2 SVGAGI. This CDR3 comprises 15 residues. The trim removed 6 bases at V and 4 bases at J, leaving 7 bases unmatched. This CDR3 reads CASRGTGKSNQPQHF. DNA for the CDR3: TGTGCCAGCAGAGGGACAGGGAAAAGTAATCAGCCCCAGCATTTT.

As DNA, the CDR3 is TGTGCCAGCAGCTCAGTAGGGAGCTATGGCTACACCTTC. As protein: CASSSVGSYGYTF. This rearrangement joins TRBV9 to TRBJ1-2; D is uncertain. The CDR3 is 13 amino acids. V lost 4 bases to trimming and J lost 4 bases, with 11 bases between them. Per the germline V gene, CDR1 is SGDLS and CDR2 is YYNGEE.

The V and J genes are TRBV7-7 and TRBJ2-3; D is unresolved. Germline CDR1 reads SSHAT; CDR2 reads FNYEAQ (reference sequence). Deletions cut 4 bases from V and 6 bases from J, with 11 bases between. CDR3 size: 13 residues. The CDR3 DNA follows: TGTGCCAGCAGCTCCCGCCCTTTCGATACGCAGTATTTT. Amino acid sequence: CASSSRPFDTQYF.

This chain joins TRBV2 and TRBJ1-5; 7 bases fit TRBD1. CDR3 length: 14 residues. Germline V lookup: CDR1 SNHLY, CDR2 FYNNEI. V lost 8 bases and J lost 0; bases outside the gene matches: 4. The CDR3 region has the DNA TGTGCCAGCCGGGACAGTCATAGCAATCAGCCCCAGCATTTT. It is translated as CASRDSHSNQPQHF.

CDR3 sequence reads: CASSATYNYEQYF. The CDR3 DNA reads as TGTGCCAGCAGTGCCACCTACAACTACGAGCAGTACTTC. The chain combines TRBV2 with TRBJ2-7, with D hard to call. Germline V gene lookup returns CDR1 SNHLY and CDR2 FYNNEI. The CDR3 spans 13 residues. The V gene lost 4 bases and the J gene lost 3 bases, with 10 bases spanning the gap.

V is TRBV7-9 and J is TRBJ1-5, with D unresolved. The CDR3 contains 12 residues. Per the germline V gene, CDR1 is SEHNR and CDR2 is FQNEAQ (reference sequence). Trimming removed 1 base from V and 5 bases from J, with 3 bases in between. The CDR3 loop is CASSLGDQPQHF. The CDR3 DNA sequence: TGTGCCAGCAGCTTAGGTGATCAGCCCCAGCATTTT.

The chain links TRBV7-9 to TRBJ1-3; D possibly corresponds to TRBD1 (5 bases). Germline V CDR1 and CDR2: SEHNR, FQNEAQ (reference sequence). This CDR3 has 15 residues. Trimming stripped 2 bases from V and 0 bases from J, with 8 bases between. Here the CDR3 DNA reads TGTGCCAGCAGCTTAAGGAGGGGCTCTGGAAACACCATATATTTT. Translating it yields CASSLRRGSGNTIYF.